What follows are 27 T cell receptor beta chains derived from one specimen sequenced in a study of regulatory T cells in long-lasting Graves disease. Both iRepertoire HTBI primers and Arm-PCR of CDR3 regions were used to build the TCR beta libraries. A single record per CDR3 protein comes from TCRdb applying MiXCR to the multiplex PCR reads. Among around 400,000 distinct CDR3 sequences listed, about 14% were seen once. Documented time point: newly diagnosed GD, antithyroid drugs for less than 3 months. TCR sequences were obtained from RNA taken from PBMCs. Sequenced here: peripheral blood mononuclear cells (PBMCs), sampled at new diagnosis, from a patient treated with antithyroid drugs. Source of these receptors: a female donor with Graves disease.

This clonotype was picked up many times. The genes are TRBV6-1 and TRBJ2-1, with TRBD2 identical over 13 bases. CDR1 is MNHNS and CDR2 is SASEGT in the germline V gene. J lost 8 bases, V lost 4 bases, and 5 bases had no gene match. There are 15 residues in the CDR3. This CDR3 is CASSATSGGADEQFF. CDR3 in DNA: TGTGCCAGCAGTGCAACTAGCGGGGGGGCAGATGAGCAGTTCTTC.

There are many counts of this clonotype. The chain couples TRBV11-2 to TRBJ1-1; D gene uncertain. V was clipped by 5 bases and J by 4 bases, with 20 bases between them. Germline V CDR1 and CDR2: SGHAT, FQNNGV. This CDR3 is 16 amino acids long. The CDR3 protein is CASSPNPNLSGTEAFF. As DNA, the CDR3 is TGTGCCAGCAGCCCAAACCCGAACCTTAGCGGCACTGAAGCTTTCTTT.

This clonotype was observed at least ten times. The V call is TRBV9, the J call TRBJ1-1, with 8 positions matching TRBD1. Germline-derived CDR1 and CDR2 are SGDLS and YYNGEE. J gave up 4 bases and V 0 bases, and 5 bases lay outside the gene matches. The CDR3 has 15 amino acids. The CDR3 DNA follows: TGTGCCAGCAGCGTAGGGGACAGGTGGGGCACTGAAGCTTTCTTT. Protein product: CASSVGDRWGTEAFF.

This clonotype showed up many times. The rearrangement uses TRBV20-1 and TRBJ2-1; TRBD2 matches 7 bases. The CDR3 consists of 14 residues. Per germline, CDR1 DFQATT and CDR2 SNEGSKA (reference sequence). V gave up 6 bases and J gave up 3 bases; unmatched junction bases: 8. The CDR3 DNA reads TGCAGTGCCGACACTAGCGTTAACTACAATGAGCAGTTCTTC. This translates into CSADTSVNYNEQFF.

This clonotype was counted many times. This chain joins TRBV27 and TRBJ1-2, with 8 bases fitting TRBD1. Germline CDR1 and CDR2: MNHEY and SMNVEV (reference sequence). The CDR3 is made up of 16 amino acids. The V gene end was trimmed by 6 bases and the J gene end by 0 bases; junction bases not matched to a gene: 9. In DNA, the CDR3 is TGTGCCAGCAGGAGGGCAGGGGGCCTTACTAACTATGGCTACACCTTC. Protein sequence: CASRRAGGLTNYGYTF.

The J gene is TRBJ1-4, the V gene TRBV6-1; D not certain. The CDR3 is 14 residues long. V lost 7 bases to trimming and J lost 5 bases, with 14 bases between them. Germline V gene data show CDR1 as MNHNS and CDR2 as SASEGT. CDR3: CASTSTEGNEKLFF. CDR3 in DNA: TGTGCCAGCACCTCGACGGAAGGAAATGAAAAACTGTTTTTT.

The V gene is TRBV29-1, the J gene TRBJ2-1; 8 bases fit TRBD2. After removal of 7 bases from V and 2 bases from J, the junction contained 7 bases not matched to a gene. CDR3 length: 14 residues. Germline assignment: CDR1 SQVTM and CDR2 ANQGSEA. The CDR3 here is CSAFTSGTYNEQFF. CDR3 in DNA: TGCAGCGCATTCACTAGCGGTACCTACAATGAGCAGTTCTTC.

This clonotype appeared once. A much larger clone is a single base away; this may be a read error. The V gene is TRBV6-5, the J gene TRBJ1-1, with D tentatively TRBD1 (5 bases). Germline CDR1 is MNHEY and CDR2 is SVGAGI. This CDR3 contains 14 residues. The CDR3 coding sequence is TGTGCCAGCAGTTCCCTCGCCGGGACCACTGAAGCTTACTTT. Protein: CASSSLAGTTEAYF.

This clonotype was counted at least ten times. A much more abundant neighbour one base away suggests this may be a read error. The chain carries TRBV6-2 or TRBV6-3 and TRBJ1-5, with 9 bases fitting TRBD1. The V gene's germline CDR1 is MNHEY and CDR2 SVGEGT. V was clipped by 7 bases and J by 7 bases; unmatched bases: 2. This CDR3 has 12 amino acids. CDR3 protein: CASTTGGQPQHF. For the CDR3, the DNA is TGTGCCAGCACGACAGGGGGACAGCCCCAGCATTTT.

V and J are TRBV7-9 and TRBJ1-1, with TRBD1 matching 9 bases. The V segment lost 5 bases and the J segment 1 base; nucleotides outside the gene matches: 8. Germline values: CDR1 SEHNR, CDR2 FQNEAQ (reference sequence). The CDR3 totals 16 residues. This CDR3 reads CASSLRGTGKNTEAFF. CDR3 nucleotides: TGTGCCAGCAGCCTCAGGGGGACAGGGAAGAACACTGAAGCTTTCTTT.

This clonotype was seen at least ten times. The CDR3 DNA reads as TGTGCCAGCAGAATCGGGACAGCCGACGGCAATCAGCCCCAGCATTTT. Its protein is CASRIGTADGNQPQHF. The rearrangement uses TRBV12-3 or TRBV12-4 and TRBJ1-5, with 7 bases matching TRBD1. The length of the CDR3 is 16 residues. The V segment lost 6 bases and the J segment 2 bases; nucleotides outside the gene matches: 10.

Many counts were recorded for this clonotype. The chain combines TRBV2 with TRBJ1-5; 9 bases align to TRBD1. J was trimmed by 7 bases and V by 5 bases; bases with no gene match: 9. There are 15 residues in the CDR3. Germline V gives CDR1 SNHLY, CDR2 FYNNEI. CDR3 nucleotide sequence: TGTGCCAGCAGTTATCCACAGGGGGCGGGACAGCCCCAGCATTTT. It translates to CASSYPQGAGQPQHF.

This clonotype has ten or more counts. The chain couples TRBV2 to TRBJ1-2; no clear D gene. The CDR3 runs 12 residues. V lost 3 bases and J 7 bases, leaving 9 bases between the germline ends. Germline-derived CDR1 and CDR2 are SNHLY and FYNNEI. CDR3 DNA: TGTGCCAGCAGTGAGAGAGGGCTTGGCTACACCTTC. Its translation is CASSERGLGYTF.

The rearrangement links TRBV6-5 to TRBJ2-5; D is perhaps TRBD1 or TRBD2 (5 bases each). Deletions cut 4 bases from V and 5 bases from J, with 14 bases between. The CDR3 runs 14 residues. CDR1 is MNHEY and CDR2 is SVGAGI in the germline V gene. CDR3 DNA: TGTGCCAGCAGTTCCCGGGACGCCGGGGAGACCCAGTACTTC. This translates into CASSSRDAGETQYF.

This chain connects TRBV20-1 to TRBJ1-1; D gene ambiguous. V lost 5 bases and J lost 1, with 14 bases in between. CDR1 and CDR2 from the germline V gene are DFQATT and SNEGSKA (reference sequence). The CDR3 is 14 residues long. As DNA, the CDR3 is TGCAGTGCTTACCCGGTCCGGTCGAACACTGAAGCTTTCTTT. Translation gives CSAYPVRSNTEAFF.

The sample holds many counts of this clonotype. The chain is built from TRBV2 and TRBJ1-4; D is possibly TRBD1 (5 bases). Germline V gene data show CDR1 as SNHLY and CDR2 as FYNNEI. The V end lost 6 bases, the J end lost 4 bases, and 15 bases lay between the germline ends. CDR3 length: 15 residues. The CDR3 DNA sequence: TGTGCCAGCAGCGCGCCGGGACGGTTTAATGAAAAACTGTTTTTT. This gives the protein CASSAPGRFNEKLFF.

This clonotype was counted many times. The CDR3 DNA is TGTGCCATCAGTGAGCGACAGGACGGGGAGCTGTTTTTT. It encodes CAISERQDGELFF. The gene calls are TRBV10-3 and TRBJ2-2; a weak D match, TRBD1 (6 bases). The V end lost 2 bases, the J end lost 7 bases, and 8 bases lay between the germline ends. Germline CDR1 ENHRY, CDR2 SYGVKD. The CDR3 extends over 13 amino acids.

This clonotype was picked up many times. This chain connects TRBV6-1 to TRBJ2-2, with D hard to call. Germline V gene lookup returns CDR1 MNHNS and CDR2 SASEGT. The germline V and J ends were trimmed by 10 bases and 3 bases, with 6 bases remaining between them. This CDR3 comprises 11 residues. CDR3 bases: TGTGCCACCCTTTACACCGGGGAGCTGTTTTTT. It yields the protein CATLYTGELFF.

This clonotype came up many times. The gene calls are TRBV11-2 and TRBJ2-5; 14 bases are a match to TRBD2. Germline values: CDR1 SGHAT, CDR2 FQNNGV. The CDR3 contains 18 residues. The ends lost 5 bases at V and 0 bases at J; junction bases unmatched: 8. CDR3 sequence reads: CASSPGTSGGLYQETQYF. CDR3 coding DNA: TGTGCCAGCAGCCCCGGGACTAGCGGGGGCCTGTACCAAGAGACCCAGTACTTC.

This clonotype was counted at least ten times. One end of the junction fails to match germline, which may point to a read error. V is TRBV7-2 and J is TRBJ2-1; 11 positions match TRBD2. The CDR3 spans 12 residues. CDR1 and CDR2 (germline): SGHTA, FQGNSA. The DNA of the CDR3 is TGTGCCAGCAGCCATAGCGGGGGGGGCCCCCTCTTC. Translating it yields CASSHSGGGPLF.

At least ten counts were recorded for this clonotype. The chain carries TRBV12-3 or TRBV12-4 and TRBJ2-1; the D call may be TRBD1 or TRBD2 (5 bases each). The CDR3 extends over 14 amino acids. With 5 bases removed from V and 4 bases from J, the gap between germline ends came to 12 bases. The CDR3 is CASSPWDDYNEQFF. Written as DNA, the CDR3 is TGTGCCAGCAGTCCTTGGGACGATTACAATGAGCAGTTCTTC.

This clonotype has a count of ten or more. The V and J genes are TRBV29-1 and TRBJ2-1; D remains unclear. Germline CDR1 SQVTM, CDR2 ANQGSEA. The CDR3 covers 16 residues. The V and J ends lost 2 bases and 3 bases respectively, with 17 bases between them. CDR3 region: CSVEPIGHTDYNEQFF. The CDR3 DNA reads as TGCAGCGTTGAACCCATCGGGCACACGGACTACAATGAGCAGTTCTTC.

Ten or more counts support this clonotype. The rearrangement uses TRBV11-2 and TRBJ1-4; D possibly corresponds to TRBD1 (5 bases). Germline lookup yields CDR1 SGHAT and CDR2 FQNNGV. This CDR3 has 14 residues. V was shortened by 0 bases and J by 5 bases, with 7 bases between the two germline ends. The CDR3 here is CASSLEAGNEKLFF. CDR3 nucleotides: TGTGCCAGCAGCTTAGAAGCAGGGAATGAAAAACTGTTTTTT.

The table lists this clonotype with many counts. The rearrangement joins TRBV19 to TRBJ1-2; 12 bases map to TRBD1. V lost 4 bases and J lost 3; bases outside the gene matches: 3. CDR3 length equals 15 residues. Looked up from germline, CDR1 is LNHDA and CDR2 is SQIVND (reference sequence). The CDR3 protein is CASSKGTGGYYGYTF. The CDR3 DNA follows: TGTGCCAGTAGTAAAGGGACAGGGGGCTACTATGGCTACACCTTC.

This clonotype was found many times. The chain is built from TRBV11-2 and TRBJ2-3; D tentatively fits TRBD1 or TRBD2 (5 bases each). Germline CDR1 SGHAT, CDR2 FQNNGV. The CDR3 covers 16 residues. Trimming stripped 5 bases from V and 0 bases from J, with 15 bases between. For the CDR3, the DNA is TGTGCCAGCAGCGACCTGTTTCGGGACAGCACAGATACGCAGTATTTT. Amino acid sequence: CASSDLFRDSTDTQYF.

The V gene is TRBV20-1, the J gene TRBJ2-4, with 10 bases matching TRBD2. This CDR3 comprises 18 residues. The trim removed 0 bases at V and 7 bases at J, leaving 15 bases unmatched. From germline, CDR1 is DFQATT and CDR2 SNEGSKA (reference sequence). CDR3 coding DNA: TGCAGTGCTAGAGAAACTAGCGGGACATTTGGGGGAAGGAACATTCAGTACTTC. Translation gives CSARETSGTFGGRNIQYF.

This chain joins TRBV7-9 and TRBJ2-1, with 10 bases aligning to TRBD2. V trimming: 8 bases; J trimming: 8 bases; junction bases outside the gene matches: 12. Germline V gene data show CDR1 as SEHNR and CDR2 as FQNEAQ (reference sequence). The CDR3 is 15 residues long. CDR3 nucleotide sequence: TGTGCCAGCCGAGCTAGCGGGAGTTTAAAAGATGAGCAGTTCTTC. As protein: CASRASGSLKDEQFF.